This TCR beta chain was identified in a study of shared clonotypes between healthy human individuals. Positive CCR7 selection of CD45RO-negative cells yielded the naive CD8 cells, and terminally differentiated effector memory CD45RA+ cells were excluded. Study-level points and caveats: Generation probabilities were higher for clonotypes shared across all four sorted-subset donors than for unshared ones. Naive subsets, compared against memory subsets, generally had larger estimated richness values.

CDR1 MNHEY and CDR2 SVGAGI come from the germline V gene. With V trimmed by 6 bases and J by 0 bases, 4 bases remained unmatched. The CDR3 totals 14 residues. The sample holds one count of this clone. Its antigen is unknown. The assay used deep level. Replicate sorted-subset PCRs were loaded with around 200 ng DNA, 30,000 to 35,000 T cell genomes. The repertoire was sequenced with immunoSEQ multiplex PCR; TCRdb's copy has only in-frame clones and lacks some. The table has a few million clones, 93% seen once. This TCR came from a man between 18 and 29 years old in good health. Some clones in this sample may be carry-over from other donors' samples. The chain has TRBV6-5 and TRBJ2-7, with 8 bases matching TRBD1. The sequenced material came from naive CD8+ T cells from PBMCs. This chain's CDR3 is CASSTQGDSYEQYF. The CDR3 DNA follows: TGTGCCAGCAGCACACAGGGGGACTCCTACGAGCAGTACTTC.